This T cell receptor (beta chain) was identified during a study of T-cell memory formation after mild COVID-19. As for the study in general: The TCR clusters were mostly specific to one donor.

The CDR3 loop spans 16 amino acids. Germline loops: CDR1 SGHTA, CDR2 FQGNSA. V shed 5 bases, J shed 5 bases, and the junction held 12 bases outside the gene matches. Study conclusions and caveats: Day 15 to 85 contracting clones showed balanced CD4/CD8; day 15 to 37 expanders favored CD4+. Still unconfirmed is whether the second-wave clones peaking on day 37 recognized SARS-CoV-2.

In this sample, this clonotype turned up a few times. Its antigen is unidentified. Using constant-segment primers, 5'RACE produced TCR alpha and TCR beta cDNA libraries carrying sample barcodes and UMIs. Using its own MiXCR run on the 5' RACE reads, TCRdb lists one record per CDR3 protein. Of around 420,000 distinct CDR3 sequences in the sample, around 24% were seen once. The TCR originated in an adult woman who had mild COVID-19 (a few samples of this study predate the infection). Cell type and time point are not known. The chain is built from TRBV7-2 and TRBJ2-3; 8 nucleotides match TRBD2. The sample comprised PBMCs or a T cell subset sorted from them (not recorded which). The CDR3 nucleotides are TGTGCCAGCAGCCTCCACCAGCGGGAGCGGGGAGATACGCAGTATTTT. Translated: CASSLHQRERGDTQYF.